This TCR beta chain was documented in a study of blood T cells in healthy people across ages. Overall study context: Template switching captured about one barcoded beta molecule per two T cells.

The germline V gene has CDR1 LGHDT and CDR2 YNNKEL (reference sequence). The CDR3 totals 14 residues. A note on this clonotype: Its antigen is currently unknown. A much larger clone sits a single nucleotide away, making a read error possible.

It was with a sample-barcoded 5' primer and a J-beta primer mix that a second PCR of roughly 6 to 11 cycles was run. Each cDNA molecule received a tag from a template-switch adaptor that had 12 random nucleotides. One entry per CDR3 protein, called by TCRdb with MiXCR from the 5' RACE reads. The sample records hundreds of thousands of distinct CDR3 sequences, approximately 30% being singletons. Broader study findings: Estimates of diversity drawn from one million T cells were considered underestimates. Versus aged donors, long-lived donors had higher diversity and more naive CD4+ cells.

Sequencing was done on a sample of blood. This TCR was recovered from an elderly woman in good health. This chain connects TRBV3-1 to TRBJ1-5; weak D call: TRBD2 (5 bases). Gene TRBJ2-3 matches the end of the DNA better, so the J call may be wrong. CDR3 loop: CASSQDPRGQPQYF. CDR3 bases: TGTGCCAGCAGCCAAGATCCTCGGGGTCAGCCCCAGTATTTT.